This is a list of T cell receptor beta chains from one sample in a study of OX40 agonist ivuxolimab in advanced cancers. Only in-frame clones appear in the TCRdb table, and some are missing; sequencing was by immunoSEQ multiplex PCR. Here the sample spans around 60,000 clones, about 90% being singletons. The sequencing used CD4+ or CD8+ T cells sorted from blood, collected in a trial of the OX40 agonist ivuxolimab. Every receptor here comes from an adult with an advanced solid tumor such as melanoma, head and neck, liver or kidney cancer. Each CDR3 is given with its conserved first and last residue. A D gene is named only where the DNA matches it firmly. For some rows the clone size is stated as once, few or many, or as a class when expanded; others skip it.

j_call: TRBJ2-6; clone_size: NA; v_call: TRBV4-1; d_call: NA; cdr3_nt: TGCGCCAGCAGCCTTCTTGGCTCTGGGGCCAACGTCCTGACTTTC; cdr3_aa: CASSLLGSGANVLTF
j_call: TRBJ1-1; clone_size: NA; v_call: TRBV7-9; d_call: NA; cdr3_nt: TGTGCCAGCAGCTTATTGGGGGACCTCATGAACACTGAAGCTTTCTTT; cdr3_aa: CASSLLGDLMNTEAFF
j_call: TRBJ2-2; clone_size: NA; v_call: TRBV7-2; d_call: TRBD2; cdr3_nt: TGTGCCAGCAGATTGGGACTACAAACCGGGGAGCTGTTTTTT; cdr3_aa: CASRLGLQTGELFF
j_call: TRBJ2-3; clone_size: once; v_call: TRBV7-9; d_call: TRBD1; cdr3_nt: TGTGCCAGCAGCACAAGAGGGACAGGGGAAGGAGATACGCAGTATTTT; cdr3_aa: CASSTRGTGEGDTQYF
j_call: TRBJ2-1; clone_size: NA; v_call: TRBV7-3; d_call: TRBD2; cdr3_nt: TGTGCCAGCAGCTTAATAGGACTAGCTGCGTACAATGAGCAGTTCTTC; cdr3_aa: CASSLIGLAAYNEQFF
j_call: TRBJ1-5; clone_size: NA; v_call: TRBV23-1; d_call: NA; cdr3_nt: TGCGCCAGCAGTCACTCCGGGGGGGGCAGGATCAATCAGCCCCAGCATTTT; cdr3_aa: CASSHSGGGRINQPQHF
j_call: TRBJ2-7; clone_size: NA; v_call: TRBV27; d_call: NA; cdr3_nt: TGTGCCAGCAGTTTACGGCGGGCTCACTACGAGCAGTACTTC; cdr3_aa: CASSLRRAHYEQYF
j_call: TRBJ1-1; clone_size: NA; v_call: TRBV5-5; d_call: NA; cdr3_nt: TGTGCCAGCAGCTTGGTGGGGTCGGGTGGCACTGAAGCTTTCTTT; cdr3_aa: CASSLVGSGGTEAFF
j_call: TRBJ2-1; clone_size: once; v_call: TRBV15; d_call: NA; cdr3_nt: TGTGCCACCGGCTCCACCACCTACAATGAGCAGTTCTTC; cdr3_aa: CATGSTTYNEQFF
j_call: TRBJ2-2; clone_size: NA; v_call: TRBV28; d_call: NA; cdr3_nt: TGTGCCAGCAGTTTGACAGGGAGGGGCGGCGGGGAGCTGTTTTTT; cdr3_aa: CASSLTGRGGGELFF
j_call: TRBJ2-1; clone_size: NA; v_call: TRBV18; d_call: TRBD2; cdr3_nt: TGTGCCAGCTCACCAGGGACTAGCGGCAACAATGAGCAGTTCTTC; cdr3_aa: CASSPGTSGNNEQFF
j_call: TRBJ2-2; clone_size: once; v_call: TRBV11-2; d_call: NA; cdr3_nt: TGTGCCAGCCGTACCCCCGCCACCGGGGAGCTGTTTTTT; cdr3_aa: CASRTPATGELFF
j_call: TRBJ2-1; clone_size: NA; v_call: TRBV14; d_call: TRBD2; cdr3_nt: TGTGCCAGCAGCCCCGGGACTAGCGCCTACAATGAGCAGTTCTTC; cdr3_aa: CASSPGTSAYNEQFF
j_call: TRBJ1-1; clone_size: once; v_call: TRBV2; d_call: TRBD1; cdr3_nt: TGTGCCAGCAGGGGAAGGGCAGGGGGAGAGACTGAAGCTTTCTTT; cdr3_aa: CASRGRAGGETEAFF
j_call: TRBJ2-1; clone_size: NA; v_call: TRBV7-9; d_call: TRBD2; cdr3_nt: TGTGCCAGCAGCACCCGGACTAGCAGGGTCAATGAGCAGTTCTTC; cdr3_aa: CASSTRTSRVNEQFF